The 26 T cell receptor beta chains below all came from one sample that was sequenced in a study of control samples from healthy donors and cancer patients. TCRdb's table, derived via immunoSEQ multiplex PCR, lists solely in-frame clones and lacks some. The sample has under 100,000 clones; approximately 95% are singletons. The specimen sequenced was blood. Every receptor here comes from a woman aged 25 to 39 in good health.

The genes are TRBV7-3 and TRBJ2-6; the D is unclear. V gave up 4 bases and J gave up 0 bases, with 7 bases separating them. The CDR3 sequence is 15 residues long. Germline V gene data show CDR1 as SGHTA and CDR2 as FQGTGA. CDR3 nucleotides: TGTGCCAGCAGCTCACAGCTCTCTGGGGCCAACGTCCTGACTTTC. Residues: CASSSQLSGANVLTF.

V is TRBV5-6 and J is TRBJ2-3; D gene ambiguous. This CDR3 region has 11 residues. Germline CDR1 reads SGHDT; CDR2 reads YYEEEE. V lost 4 bases and J lost 3, with 3 bases in between. CDR3 region: CASSRTDTQYF. DNA for the CDR3: TGTGCCAGCAGCAGAACAGATACGCAGTATTTT.

The rearrangement links TRBV29-1 to TRBJ2-2; D not certain. Germline loops: CDR1 SQVTM, CDR2 ANQGSEA. V was shortened by 1 base and J by 0 bases, with 15 bases between the two germline ends. This CDR3 has 17 residues. The CDR3 reads CSVEVSRPGTNTGELFF. DNA of the CDR3: TGCAGCGTTGAAGTATCCCGGCCTGGAACGAACACCGGGGAGCTGTTTTTT.

This chain links TRBV7-2 with TRBJ1-5; D gene ambiguous. Germline assignment: CDR1 SGHTA and CDR2 FQGNSA. The CDR3 extends over 13 amino acids. V lost 4 bases to trimming and J lost 7 bases, with 11 bases between them. In nucleotides, the CDR3 is TGTGCCAGCAGCTCCCGGGGAGGACAGCCCCAGCATTTT. Its translation: CASSSRGGQPQHF.

The CDR3 nucleotides read TGCGCCAGCAGCTTGGATGGTTACGAGCAGTACTTC. Translating gives CASSLDGYEQYF. This chain joins TRBV5-1 and TRBJ2-7; no clear D. V was shortened by 0 bases and J by 4 bases, with 5 bases between the two germline ends. Germline CDR1 is SGHRS and CDR2 is YFSETQ. This CDR3 has 12 residues. Combining the CDR3 with reference TRBV5-1 and TRBJ2-7 gives the whole variable domain KAGVTQTPRYLIKTRGQQVTLSCSPISGHRSVSWYQQTPGQGLQFLFEYFSETQRNKGNFPGRFSGRQFSNSRSEMNVSTLELGDSALYLCASSLDGYEQYFGPGTRLTVT.

A word on this clone: The sample has other DNA sequences that encode this CDR3 too. This rearrangement joins TRBV18 to TRBJ1-5; 7 nucleotides agree with TRBD1. The CDR3 runs to 14 residues. The V and J ends lost 6 bases and 2 bases, in that order; junction bases with no gene match: 4. Germline V gene lookup returns CDR1 KGHSH and CDR2 LQKENI. CDR3 DNA sequence: TGTGCCAGCTCCCCAGGACAGGGCAATCAGCCCCAGCATTTT. It codes for CASSPGQGNQPQHF.

This chain connects TRBV27 to TRBJ1-5; 7 positions agree with TRBD1. The CDR3 has 14 amino acids. Looked up from germline, CDR1 is MNHEY and CDR2 is SMNVEV (reference sequence). The junction had 5 bases not matched to a gene; V was cut back by 6 bases and J by 3 bases. CDR3 DNA: TGTGCCAGCAGCCTTGACAGGGTCAATCAGCCCCAGCATTTT. Translated, it gives CASSLDRVNQPQHF.

The chain uses TRBV7-3 and TRBJ2-1; 9 bases are a match to TRBD1. The germline CDR1 and CDR2 sequences are SGHTA and FQGTGA. The CDR3 totals 14 residues. V trimming: 5 bases; J trimming: 6 bases; junction bases outside the gene matches: 5. The CDR3 sequence is CASSLGQGPNEQFF. CDR3 sequence (DNA): TGTGCCAGCAGCCTAGGACAGGGGCCCAATGAGCAGTTCTTC.

The DNA of the CDR3 is TGTGCCACCAGCAGAGCCTATGCCTCCTACAATGAGCAGTTCTTC. Its protein product is CATSRAYASYNEQFF. This chain uses TRBV15 with TRBJ2-1; D is undetermined. Trimming left V 1 base short and J 0 bases short, with 7 bases between. Germline V gene sequence: CDR1 LNHNV, CDR2 YYDKDF (reference sequence). The CDR3 runs 15 residues.

This chain connects TRBV19 to TRBJ1-1, with 8 nucleotides matching TRBD1. The germline CDR1 and CDR2 sequences are LNHDA and SQIVND (reference sequence). This CDR3 spans 16 amino acids. With 5 bases clipped from V and 6 bases from J, the junction kept 14 bases outside the gene matches. The CDR3 nucleotides read TGTGCCAGTAGTTCACTGACAGGGGCGGAGGGGTCTGAAGCTTTCTTT. Translated: CASSSLTGAEGSEAFF. Together with reference TRBV19 and TRBJ1-1, the CDR3 gives the full variable domain: DGGITQSPKYLFRKEGQNVTLSCEQNLNHDAMYWYRQDPGQGLRLIYYSQIVNDFQKGDIAEGYSVSREKKESFPLTVTSAQKNPTAFYLCASSSLTGAEGSEAFFGQGTRLTVV.

V usage is TRBV15 and J usage is TRBJ1-5, with 7 bases matching TRBD1. Trimming at V came to 0 bases and at J to 4 bases, leaving 3 bases not matched to a gene. The CDR3 sequence is 15 residues long. The germline gives CDR1 LNHNV, CDR2 YYDKDF (reference sequence). DNA for the CDR3: TGTGCCACCAGCAGAGAGAGACAGGGAAATCAGCCCCAGCATTTT. It is translated as CATSRERQGNQPQHF.

J is TRBJ2-7 and V is TRBV25-1; D is unresolved. Trimming took 4 bases from V and 6 from J, leaving 28 bases between them. Germline CDR1 reads MGHDK; CDR2 reads SYGVNS. The CDR3 contains 18 residues. The CDR3 is CASSAPEFDRWANSEQYF. CDR3 bases: TGTGCCAGCAGTGCTCCAGAATTTGATAGGTGGGCAAACTCCGAGCAGTACTTC.

This sequence joins TRBV19 and TRBJ1-2; D not resolved. V lost 7 bases, J lost 7 bases, and 19 bases lay in between. The germline V gene encodes CDR1 LNHDA and CDR2 SQIVND (reference sequence). The CDR3 is 14 amino acids. The CDR3 loop is CASNPGVSEVGYTF. The CDR3 DNA sequence: TGTGCCAGTAATCCTGGGGTCTCCGAAGTTGGCTACACCTTC.

CDR3 protein: CASSGLAANTGELFF. The CDR3 DNA reads TGTGCCAGCAGTGGTCTAGCCGCGAACACCGGGGAGCTGTTTTTT. The chain is built from TRBV2 and TRBJ2-2; TRBD2 is a possible D gene (5 bases). The CDR3 extends over 15 amino acids. Germline values: CDR1 SNHLY, CDR2 FYNNEI. The V gene lost 4 bases and the J gene lost 0 bases, with 9 bases spanning the gap.

The chain employs TRBV6-5 and TRBJ1-2; no clear D. CDR1 and CDR2 from the germline V gene are MNHEY and SVGAGI. The CDR3 has 12 amino acids. The V end was cut by 7 bases, the J end by 8 bases, with 14 bases between. CDR3 residues: CASKGPTEGYTF. Here the CDR3 DNA reads TGTGCCAGCAAGGGTCCCACAGAGGGCTACACCTTC.

The sample holds one count of this clone. The rearrangement links TRBV5-1 to TRBJ2-3, with a weak D call TRBD1 (6 bases). The V gene lost 2 bases and the J gene lost 0 bases, with 7 bases spanning the gap. The CDR3 sequence is 14 residues long. Per the germline V gene, CDR1 is SGHRS and CDR2 is YFSETQ. For the CDR3, the DNA is TGCGCCAGCAGCTTCGGACAGAGCACAGATACGCAGTATTTT. Protein: CASSFGQSTDTQYF.

The chain has TRBV29-1 and TRBJ1-6; maybe TRBD1 (5 bases). Trimming removed 5 bases at V and 13 bases at J, with 21 bases between. This CDR3 comprises 14 residues. The germline V gene has CDR1 SQVTM and CDR2 ANQGSEA. The DNA for the CDR3 is TGCAGCGTTATATTAACAGGAGCTCTAGGGCCCCTCCACTTT. It encodes CSVILTGALGPLHF.

The V call is TRBV5-6, the J call TRBJ1-3; the D gene is possibly TRBD1 (6 bases). This CDR3 is built from 17 residues. The V and J ends lost 1 base and 0 bases respectively, with 14 bases between them. The V gene's germline CDR1 is SGHDT and CDR2 YYEEEE. In DNA, the CDR3 is TGTGCCAGCAGCTTGCCCACGGACAGCTACTCTGGAAACACCATATATTTT. Translating gives CASSLPTDSYSGNTIYF. The variable domain in full, completed from reference TRBV5-6 and TRBJ1-3, reads DAGVTQSPTHLIKTRGQQVTLRCSPKSGHDTVSWYQQALGQGPQFIFQYYEEEERQRGNFPDRFSGHQFPNYSSELNVNALLLGDSALYLCASSLPTDSYSGNTIYFGEGSWLTVV.

Only a few counts were recorded for this clone. The chain uses TRBV19 and TRBJ2-1, with D uncertain. The V end was cut by 3 bases, the J end by 6 bases, with 6 bases between. The CDR3 is made up of 12 amino acids. Germline assignment: CDR1 LNHDA and CDR2 SQIVND (reference sequence). CDR3 bases: TGTGCCAGTAGTATTTCAAGCAATGAGCAGTTCTTC. Protein product: CASSISSNEQFF.

V and J are TRBV6-6 and TRBJ1-5; D perhaps matches TRBD1 (5 bases). Germline lookup yields CDR1 MNHNY and CDR2 SVGAGI (reference sequence). V was clipped by 2 bases and J by 0 bases, with 8 bases between them. This CDR3 is 15 amino acids long. The CDR3 here is CASSYGAYSNQPQHF. The DNA of the CDR3 is TGTGCCAGCAGTTACGGGGCTTATAGCAATCAGCCCCAGCATTTT.

The genes are TRBV25-1 and TRBJ1-1; no firm D call. Per germline, CDR1 MGHDK and CDR2 SYGVNS. This CDR3 has 12 residues. The V end lost 5 bases, the J end lost 1 base, and 5 bases lay between the germline ends. In DNA form, the CDR3 reads TGTGCCAGCAGTCCCCGGAACACTGAAGCTTTCTTT. It codes for CASSPRNTEAFF.

This chain joins TRBV19 and TRBJ2-3; D might be TRBD2 (7 bases). V dropped 4 bases and J dropped 1 base, with 15 bases sitting between them. This CDR3 comprises 16 residues. CDR1 and CDR2 (germline): LNHDA, SQIVND (reference sequence). In DNA form, the CDR3 reads TGTGCCAGTAGTAGCGGGGGCCTCCCACGCACAGATACGCAGTATTTT. Residues: CASSSGGLPRTDTQYF.

The table lists this clone with a count of one. This chain uses TRBV18 with TRBJ1-2, with D perhaps TRBD1 (6 bases). There are 15 residues in the CDR3. V shed 3 bases and J shed 5 bases, with 16 bases lying between them. Germline-derived CDR1 and CDR2 are KGHSH and LQKENI. The CDR3 DNA follows: TGTGCCAGCTCACCGTACAAGGGGGACTCTTATGGCTACACCTTC. Amino acids: CASSPYKGDSYGYTF.

This clone showed up just a few times. The chain carries TRBV6-4 and TRBJ2-1, with 8 bases identical to TRBD1. With 7 bases clipped from V and 8 bases from J, the junction kept 10 bases outside the gene matches. Germline values: CDR1 MRHNA, CDR2 SNTAGT. The CDR3 has 14 amino acids. CDR3 amino acids: CASKDSDRDHEQFF. CDR3 nucleotides: TGTGCCAGCAAGGACTCGGACAGGGACCATGAGCAGTTCTTC.

The V call is TRBV19, the J call TRBJ2-3, with 16 bases fitting TRBD2. V shed 11 bases and J 8 bases; nucleotides not matched to a gene: 13. This CDR3 spans 16 amino acids. Germline V lookup: CDR1 LNHDA, CDR2 SQIVND (reference sequence). CDR3 amino acids: CARRLGLAGGRGTQYF. In DNA, the CDR3 is TGTGCCCGCCGACTGGGACTAGCGGGGGGGAGGGGTACGCAGTATTTT. Full variable domain (rest looked up from reference TRBV19 and TRBJ2-3): DGGITQSPKYLFRKEGQNVTLSCEQNLNHDAMYWYRQDPGQGLRLIYYSQIVNDFQKGDIAEGYSVSREKKESFPLTVTSAQKNPTAFYLCARRLGLAGGRGTQYFGPGTRLTVL.

In this sample, this clone turned up a few times. The chain uses TRBV6-1 and TRBJ2-5, with D maybe TRBD1 (5 bases). V gave up 3 bases and J gave up 3 bases, with 11 bases separating them. This CDR3 is built from 14 residues. Germline CDR1 is MNHNS and CDR2 is SASEGT. This CDR3 reads CASSDLPGKETQYF. The CDR3 DNA sequence: TGTGCCAGCAGTGATCTCCCAGGGAAAGAGACCCAGTACTTC.